The 8 T cell receptor beta chains below come from one sample, sequenced in a study of cytomegalovirus exposure and HLA in healthy donors (dated by TCRdb to about 2017). The protocol used for the library was the immunoSEQ multiplex PCR assay. For the multiplex PCR, a mixture combining 60 forward primers for TCR Vbeta segments and 13 reverse primers for TCR Jbeta segments was used. TCRdb's version of the immuneACCESS table is confined to in-frame rearrangements and falls short of the full clone set. An unresolved V gene accounts for under half of the shortfall where checked; the remainder is of unknown origin. This sample comprises some 150,000 clones, about 72% of them detected only once. The ten largest clones represent over 2% of the sample. The sample taken for sequencing was PBMCs. The origin of the receptors is a man aged 40-50 years in good health and CMV-seronegative.

The chain is built from TRBV19 and TRBJ1-5; 10 positions agree with TRBD1. The CDR3 extends over 15 amino acids. Per the germline V gene, CDR1 is LNHDA and CDR2 is SQIVND (reference sequence). The V segment lost 6 bases and the J segment 7 bases; nucleotides outside the gene matches: 9. DNA for the CDR3: TGTGCCAGTAGACGTACCGGGACAGGGGACCAGCCCCAGCATTTT. The encoded protein is CASRRTGTGDQPQHF.

Regarding this clone: The junction shows a germline mismatch at one end, possibly a read error. The chain uses TRBV6-5 and TRBJ1-5; D unresolved. Germline-derived CDR1 and CDR2 are MNHEY and SVGAGI. The CDR3 contains 14 residues. Here the CDR3 reads CASPGEGSNQPQNF. The CDR3 region has the DNA TGTGCCAGCCCAGGCGAGGGAAGCAATCAGCCCCAGAATTTT.

This chain links TRBV30 with TRBJ1-5; D possibly corresponds to TRBD1 (5 bases). Trimming removed 2 bases at V and 4 bases at J, with 12 bases between. The CDR3 contains 14 residues. Looked up from germline, CDR1 is GTSNPN and CDR2 is SVGIG (reference sequence). The CDR3 nucleotides are TGTGCCTGGAGTTCTGTTTCAGGGAATCAGCCCCAGCATTTT. It translates to CAWSSVSGNQPQHF.

The chain is built from TRBV19 and TRBJ1-6; unclear D gene. Germline V CDR1 and CDR2: LNHDA, SQIVND (reference sequence). There are 16 residues in the CDR3. V lost 1 base, J lost 5 bases, and 12 bases lay in between. For the CDR3, the DNA is TGTGCCAGTAGTATAGTTTCAGGTCCGAATAATTCACCCCTCCACTTT. Its translation is CASSIVSGPNNSPLHF.

This clone was counted only a few times. The rearrangement links TRBV10-2 to TRBJ2-5; 7 positions match TRBD1. The germline V gene encodes CDR1 WSHSY and CDR2 SAAADI. The CDR3 is 15 amino acids. V was clipped by 6 bases and J by 9 bases; unmatched bases: 16. CDR3 nucleotides: TGCGCCAGCAGCGTCCGGGACAGCCGCTCGACGGCCCAGTACTTC. This codes for CASSVRDSRSTAQYF.

CDR3 residues: CASMGLADHTDTQYF. The CDR3 DNA reads TGTGCCAGTATGGGACTAGCGGATCACACAGATACGCAGTATTTT. The V gene is TRBV2, the J gene TRBJ2-3, with 11 positions matching TRBD2. The CDR3 runs to 15 residues. V lost 9 bases, J lost 2 bases, and 7 bases stayed unmatched. Germline V lookup: CDR1 SNHLY, CDR2 FYNNEI.

Comment on this clone: Sequence at one end of the junction differs from germline and may be a read error. The chain uses TRBV2 and TRBJ1-2; 7 bases are a match to TRBD1. This CDR3 contains 14 residues. From germline, CDR1 is SNHLY and CDR2 FYNNEI. CDR3 protein: CASRDRVNLHGYPF. The CDR3 nucleotides read TGTGCCAGCAGAGACAGGGTGAATCTCCATGGCTACCCCTTC.

This sequence joins TRBV5-1 and TRBJ2-1; possibly TRBD2 for D (7 bases). CDR3 length: 15 amino acids. Germline V gene sequence: CDR1 SGHRS, CDR2 YFSETQ. V was shortened by 7 bases and J by 4 bases, with 18 bases between the two germline ends. CDR3 sequence (DNA): TGCGCCAGCTCCGGGAGGTGGGGGCTGTACAATGAGCAGTTCTTC. Its protein is CASSGRWGLYNEQFF.